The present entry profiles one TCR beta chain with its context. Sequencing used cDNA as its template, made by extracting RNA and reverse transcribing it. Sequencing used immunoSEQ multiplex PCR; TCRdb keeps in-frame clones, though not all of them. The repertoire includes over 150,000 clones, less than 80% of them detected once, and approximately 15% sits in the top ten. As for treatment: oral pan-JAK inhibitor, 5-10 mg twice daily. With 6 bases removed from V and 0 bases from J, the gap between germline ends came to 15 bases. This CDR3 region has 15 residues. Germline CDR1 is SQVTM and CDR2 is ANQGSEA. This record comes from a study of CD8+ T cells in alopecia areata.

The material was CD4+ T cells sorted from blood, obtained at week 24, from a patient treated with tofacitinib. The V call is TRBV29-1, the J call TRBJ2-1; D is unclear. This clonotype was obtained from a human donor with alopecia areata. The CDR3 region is CSVSRALGSYNEQFF. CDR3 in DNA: TGCAGCGTCTCCCGGGCACTCGGCTCCTACAATGAGCAGTTCTTC.